The clone carrying this T cell receptor beta chain was recorded many times. Antigen specificity is unknown. The data were obtained in a study of human T cells and chemical hapten exposure. Study outcomes and limitations: Sensitization with DPC brought no change to TCRs above 1 in 1000 in frequency.

The CDR3 spans 13 residues. Trimming removed 7 bases from V and 6 bases from J; junction bases left unmatched: 10. Per the germline V gene, CDR1 is SQVTM and CDR2 is ANQGSEA. Time point reported: healthy volunteer bleed at 6 weeks. Researchers extracted total RNA from unfractionated whole blood. The library attached unique molecular identifiers to individual cDNA molecules. In the original analysis: Between 23,224 and 690,600 TCRs appeared in each sample, and the median stood at approximately 100,000. TCRdb used MiXCR to reprocess the RACE reads, holding one entry per CDR3 protein. The authors' filters were not applied to this entry. Of 35,000 to 55,000 distinct CDR3 sequences listed, about 4% are singletons.

This clonotype was obtained from a human donor in good health. Some clones in this sample may be carry-over from other donors' samples. Sequencing was done on a sample of whole blood. V usage is TRBV29-1 and J usage is TRBJ2-7; 9 nucleotides align to TRBD1. DNA for the CDR3: TGCAGCGCCGGGACAGGGACAGGAGGCGAGCAGTACTTC. Protein sequence: CSAGTGTGGEQYF.